This T cell receptor (beta chain) was identified in a study of blood T cells in healthy people across ages. Primers used in a second PCR of roughly 7 to 12 cycles were a sample-barcoded 5' primer and a J-beta primer mix. TCRdb itself ran the 5' RACE reads through MiXCR, one entry per CDR3 protein. The table shows approximately 850,000 distinct CDR3 sequences, with 58% occurring only once. The germline gives CDR1 MGHRA, CDR2 YSYEKL. V shed 2 bases and J shed 5 bases, with 20 bases lying between them. CDR3 length equals 17 residues. This clonotype was seen more than once but under ten times. This clonotype was obtained from a man aged 30-40 years in good health. The chain has TRBV4-1 and TRBJ2-3, with D maybe TRBD2 (6 bases). Sequenced: blood. This CDR3 is CASSQQAGTSGGDTQYF. The CDR3, as DNA: TGCGCCAGCAGCCAACAGGCCGGGACTTCGGGTGGAGATACGCAGTATTTT.